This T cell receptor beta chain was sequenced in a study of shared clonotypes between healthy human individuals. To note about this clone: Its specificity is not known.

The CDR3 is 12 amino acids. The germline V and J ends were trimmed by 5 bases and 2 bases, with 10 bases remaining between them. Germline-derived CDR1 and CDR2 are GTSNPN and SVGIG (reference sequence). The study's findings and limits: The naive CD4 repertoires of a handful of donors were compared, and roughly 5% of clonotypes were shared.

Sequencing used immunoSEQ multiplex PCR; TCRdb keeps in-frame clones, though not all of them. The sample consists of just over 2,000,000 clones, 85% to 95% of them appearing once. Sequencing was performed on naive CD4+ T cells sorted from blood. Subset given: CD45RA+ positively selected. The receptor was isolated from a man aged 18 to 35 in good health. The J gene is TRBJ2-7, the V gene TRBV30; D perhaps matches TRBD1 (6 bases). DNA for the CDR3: TGTGCCTGGGGGGGCAGTCCCTACGAGCAGTACTTC. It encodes CAWGGSPYEQYF.